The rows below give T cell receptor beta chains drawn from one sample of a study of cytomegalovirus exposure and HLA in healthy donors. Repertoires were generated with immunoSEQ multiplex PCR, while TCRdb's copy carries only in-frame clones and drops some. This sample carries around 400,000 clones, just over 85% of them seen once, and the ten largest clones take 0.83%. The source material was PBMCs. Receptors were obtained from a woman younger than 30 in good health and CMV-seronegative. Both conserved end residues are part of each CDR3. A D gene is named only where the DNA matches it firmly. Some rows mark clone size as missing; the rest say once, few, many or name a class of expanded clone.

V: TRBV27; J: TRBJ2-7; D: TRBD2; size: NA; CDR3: CASSRRAGTSSYEQYF; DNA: TGTGCCAGCAGTCGCCGAGCGGGAACCAGCTCCTACGAGCAGTACTTC
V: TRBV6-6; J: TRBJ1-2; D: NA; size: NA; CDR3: CASTHRDYGYTF; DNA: TGTGCCAGCACCCACAGAGACTATGGCTACACCTTC
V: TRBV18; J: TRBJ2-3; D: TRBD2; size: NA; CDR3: CASSPRGGATDTQYF; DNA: TGTGCCAGCTCACCACGGGGAGGGGCCACAGATACGCAGTATTTT
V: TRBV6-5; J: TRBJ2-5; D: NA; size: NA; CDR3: CAAARDRSGTQYF; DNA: TGTGCCGCGGCGCGGGACCGATCGGGGACCCAGTACTTC
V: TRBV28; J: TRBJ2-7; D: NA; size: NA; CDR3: CASSSGSGSYEQYF; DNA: TGTGCCAGCAGTTCGGGGTCGGGGTCCTACGAGCAGTACTTC
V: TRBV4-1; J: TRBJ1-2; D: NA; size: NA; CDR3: CASSQVLGSSGYTF; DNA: TGCGCCAGCAGCCAAGTTTTAGGGAGTAGCGGCTACACCTTC
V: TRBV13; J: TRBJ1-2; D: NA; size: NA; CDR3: CASSLFTRQVVYGYTF; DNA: TGTGCCAGCAGCTTATTTACGCGACAGGTAGTTTATGGCTACACCTTC
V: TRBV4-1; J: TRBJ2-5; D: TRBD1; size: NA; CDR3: CASSPGTGAFRETQYF; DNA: TGCGCCAGCAGCCCGGGGACAGGGGCTTTTAGAGAGACCCAGTACTTC
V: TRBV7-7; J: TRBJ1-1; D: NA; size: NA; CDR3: CASSFSENTEAFF; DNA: TGTGCCAGCAGCTTTTCAGAGAACACTGAAGCTTTCTTT
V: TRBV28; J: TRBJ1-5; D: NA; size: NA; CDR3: CASSLRVSNQPQHF; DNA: TGTGCCAGCAGTTTGAGGGTTAGCAATCAGCCCCAGCATTTT
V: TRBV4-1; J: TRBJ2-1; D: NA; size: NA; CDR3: CASSQDREYDEQFF; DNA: TGCGCCAGCAGCCAAGACCGGGAATACGATGAGCAGTTCTTC
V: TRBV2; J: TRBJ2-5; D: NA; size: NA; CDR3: CASSEWRSQETQYF; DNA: TGTGCCAGCAGTGAATGGAGGTCCCAAGAGACCCAGTACTTC
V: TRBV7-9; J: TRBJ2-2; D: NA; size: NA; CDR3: CASSSDWGATGELFF; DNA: TGTGCCAGCAGCTCGGACTGGGGAGCCACCGGGGAGCTGTTTTTT
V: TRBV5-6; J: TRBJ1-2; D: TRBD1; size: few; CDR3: CASSFTGTGANYGYTF; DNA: TGTGCCAGCAGCTTTACCGGGACAGGGGCCAACTATGGCTACACCTTC
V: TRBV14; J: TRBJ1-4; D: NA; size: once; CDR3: CASSQDGFNEKLFF; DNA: TGTGCCAGCAGCCAAGACGGGTTTAATGAAAAACTGTTTTTT
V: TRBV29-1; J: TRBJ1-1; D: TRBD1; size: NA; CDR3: CSGADRENTEAFF; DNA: TGCAGCGGGGCGGACAGGGAGAACACTGAAGCTTTCTTT
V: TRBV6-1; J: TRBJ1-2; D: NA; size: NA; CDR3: CASSAGAYGYTF; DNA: TGTGCCAGCAGTGCAGGGGCCTATGGCTACACCTTC
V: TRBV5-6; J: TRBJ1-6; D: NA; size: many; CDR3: CASSYGRGPYSPLHF; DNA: TGTGCCAGCAGCTACGGCAGGGGACCCTATTCACCCCTCCACTTT
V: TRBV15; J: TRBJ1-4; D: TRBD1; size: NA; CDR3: CATSRGQGIITTNEKLFF; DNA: TGTGCCACCAGCAGAGGACAGGGGATAATAACAACTAATGAAAAACTGTTTTTT
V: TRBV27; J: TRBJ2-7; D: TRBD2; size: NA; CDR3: CASSPGGGDYEQYF; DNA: TGTGCCAGCAGTCCGGGAGGAGGGGACTACGAGCAGTACTTC
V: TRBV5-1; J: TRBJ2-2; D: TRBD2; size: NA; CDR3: CASSDPGLAGVTGELFF; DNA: TGCGCCAGCAGCGACCCGGGACTAGCGGGAGTCACCGGGGAGCTGTTTTTT
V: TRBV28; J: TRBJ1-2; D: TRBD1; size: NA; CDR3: CASSTGGYGYTF; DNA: TGTGCCAGCAGCACAGGGGGCTATGGCTACACCTTC
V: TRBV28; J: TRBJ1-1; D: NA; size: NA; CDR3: CASTPREFLEAFF; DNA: TGTGCCAGCACCCCACGGGAGTTCCTCGAAGCTTTCTTT
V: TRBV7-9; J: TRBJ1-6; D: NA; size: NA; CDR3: CASTQPTGRDSPLHF; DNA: TGTGCCAGCACCCAACCCACAGGTCGGGATTCACCCCTCCACTTT
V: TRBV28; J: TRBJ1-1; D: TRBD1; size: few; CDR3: CASIPASGTGFTEAFF; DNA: TGTGCCAGCATTCCTGCCTCAGGGACAGGGTTCACTGAAGCTTTCTTT
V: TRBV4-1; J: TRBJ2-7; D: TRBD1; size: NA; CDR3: CASSHAPGQGFDEQYF; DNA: TGCGCCAGCAGCCACGCCCCGGGACAGGGCTTCGACGAGCAGTACTTC
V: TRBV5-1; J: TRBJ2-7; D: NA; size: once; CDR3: CASSLATGTYYEQYF; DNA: TGCGCCAGCAGCTTGGCGACAGGCACGTACTACGAGCAGTACTTC
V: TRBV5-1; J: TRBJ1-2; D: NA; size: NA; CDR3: CASSFATGGYGYTF; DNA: TGCGCCAGCAGCTTTGCCACGGGGGGCTATGGCTACACCTTC
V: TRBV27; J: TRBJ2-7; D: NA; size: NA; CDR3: CASSLSQGITYEQYF; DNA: TGTGCCAGCAGTTTATCGCAGGGGATAACCTACGAGCAGTACTTC
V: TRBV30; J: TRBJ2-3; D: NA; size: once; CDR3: CAWSVAAYTDTQYF; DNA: TGTGCCTGGAGTGTCGCCGCGTACACAGATACGCAGTATTTT
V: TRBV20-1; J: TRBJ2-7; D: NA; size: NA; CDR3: CSATNYEQYF; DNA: TGCAGTGCTACCAACTACGAGCAGTACTTC
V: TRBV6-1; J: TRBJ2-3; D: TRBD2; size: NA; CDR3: CASRLAGSYTDTQYF; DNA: TGTGCCAGCAGACTAGCGGGGAGTTACACAGATACGCAGTATTTT
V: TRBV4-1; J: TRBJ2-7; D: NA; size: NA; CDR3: CASSQEGTSYEQYF; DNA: TGCGCCAGCAGCCAAGAGGGGACTTCCTACGAGCAGTACTTC
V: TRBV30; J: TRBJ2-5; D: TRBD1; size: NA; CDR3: CAWSPRTGGWETQYF; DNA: TGTGCCTGGAGCCCGAGGACAGGGGGGTGGGAGACCCAGTACTTC
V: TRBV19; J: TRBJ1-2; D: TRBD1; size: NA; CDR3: CASSIPGGNGGYTF; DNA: TGTGCCAGTAGTATTCCAGGGGGGAATGGTGGCTACACCTTC
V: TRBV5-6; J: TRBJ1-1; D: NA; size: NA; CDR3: CASSVDSFEAFF; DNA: TGTGCCAGCAGCGTGGACAGCTTTGAAGCTTTCTTT
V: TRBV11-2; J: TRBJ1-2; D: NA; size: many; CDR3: CASSPDSYYGYTF; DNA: TGTGCCAGCAGCCCCGACAGCTACTATGGCTACACCTTC